This T cell receptor (beta chain) was observed in a study of blood T cells in healthy people across ages. Findings and caveats of the study: Age brought a roughly linear fall in TCR beta diversity measured per million T cells. Percentage of naive T cells showed a strong correlation with TCR beta diversity.

For every donor, a draw yielded 8.5 to 10 milliliters of peripheral blood. Points on this clonotype: Its antigen remains unknown.

Primers used in a second PCR of about 6 to 11 cycles were a sample-barcoded 5' primer and a J-beta primer mix. There were at least 2.5 million CDR3-containing paired-end reads obtained from each sample. TCRdb independently ran MiXCR on the 5' RACE reads; one entry per CDR3 protein. Seen here are hundreds of thousands of distinct CDR3 sequences, around three fifths observed once, and the top ten hold approximately 37%. There are 14 residues in the CDR3. The germline V and J ends were trimmed by 1 base and 3 bases, with 9 bases remaining between them. The germline gives CDR1 MGHRA, CDR2 YSYEKL. This receptor was obtained from a man aged 55 to 70 in good health. The J gene is TRBJ1-1, the V gene TRBV4-1; D is unresolved. The sample comprised blood. The DNA for the CDR3 is TGCGCCAGCAGCCAAGTAGACCAGTACACTGAAGCTTTCTTT. This gives the protein CASSQVDQYTEAFF.